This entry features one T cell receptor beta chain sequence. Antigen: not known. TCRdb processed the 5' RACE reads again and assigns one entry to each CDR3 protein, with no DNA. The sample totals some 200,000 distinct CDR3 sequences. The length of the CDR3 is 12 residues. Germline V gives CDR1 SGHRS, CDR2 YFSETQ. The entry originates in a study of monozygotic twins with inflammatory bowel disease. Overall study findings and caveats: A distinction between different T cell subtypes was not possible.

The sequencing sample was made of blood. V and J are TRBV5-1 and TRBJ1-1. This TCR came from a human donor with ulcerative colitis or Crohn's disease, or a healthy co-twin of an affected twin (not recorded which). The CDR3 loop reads CASSEVNTEAFF.